This T cell receptor (beta chain) was recovered during a study of spatial heterogeneity in lung cancer. Study-wide results and caveats: Expanded tumor TCRs that were ubiquitous appeared in blood more at resection than follow-up.

Every individual TCR cDNA molecule carried its own unique molecular identifier, which allowed correction of PCR and sequencing errors. TCRdb used MiXCR to reprocess the 5' RACE reads, holding one entry per CDR3 protein. Of about 92,000 distinct CDR3 sequences in the sample, around 12% were seen once. Regarding this clonotype: Antigen specificity is unknown.

Time point specified: sample taken at primary tumor resection. The study sequenced unsorted whole RNA from tumor, nontumor lung or frozen PBMC. The clonotype was recovered from a male donor with early-stage non-small cell lung cancer. This material consisted of PBMCs, taken at surgery.

In DNA form, the CDR3 reads TGTGCCTGGAGTGTATTAAGGACTTCGGGCGGTGAGCAGTTCTTC. This sequence encodes CAWSVLRTSGGEQFF. The chain recombines TRBV30 with TRBJ2-1, with D possibly TRBD2 on 5 matching bases. CDR3 length: 15 amino acids. Germline V lookup: CDR1 GTSNPN, CDR2 SVGIG (reference sequence). Trimming pared 0 bases from V and 9 bases from J, leaving 18 bases between.